Listed below are T cell receptor beta chains from one sample, sequenced in a study of a mutant IDH1 vaccine in newly diagnosed glioma. No antigen has been assigned to these receptors. Only in-frame clones appear in the TCRdb table, and some are missing; sequencing was by immunoSEQ multiplex PCR. The sample records almost 85,000 clones, approximately 85% being singletons. Material: PBMCs, obtained from a glioma patient whose treatment included an IDH1 peptide vaccine. Receptors were obtained from a man under 40 with glioma. Some clones in this sample may be carry-over from other donors' samples. Each CDR3 is given with its conserved first and last residue. Not every row has a clone size; where given, it reads once, few, many or a size class.

v_gene,abundance,j_gene,len,CDR3aa
TRBV19,.,TRBJ1-5,15,CASTPMGSVQQPQHF
TRBV11-2,.,TRBJ1-1,16,CASSQTRIRGNTEAFF
TRBV4-1,few,TRBJ1-1,14,CASSLGLRSVEPFF
TRBV9,.,TRBJ1-4,15,CASSVLTGGGEKLFF
TRBV5-6,few,TRBJ1-5,14,CASSFGLMGQPQHF
TRBV5-4,.,TRBJ1-6,14,CASSSWDLASPLHF
TRBV30,once,TRBJ2-7,14,CAWSFGTLGNEQYF
TRBV28,.,TRBJ2-7,14,CASSLVGGYNEQYF
TRBV28,.,TRBJ1-2,15,CASSFPSAGYYGYTF
TRBV7-2,.,TRBJ2-1,11,CASSLVTEQFF
TRBV6-5,.,TRBJ2-1,15,CATSRTGSSYNEQFF
TRBV27,.,TRBJ2-2,15,CASSFTRVLTGELFF
TRBV6-6,.,TRBJ2-4,13,CASSYNEGNIQYF
TRBV5-4,once,TRBJ2-7,14,CASKDKTGNYEQYF
TRBV29-1,.,TRBJ2-3,14,CSVGPTASTDTQYF
TRBV6-1,.,TRBJ2-3,16,CASSEVDSISTDTQYF
TRBV18,.,TRBJ2-1,13,CASSRDRDNEQFF
TRBV11-2,.,TRBJ1-3,15,CASSLGRQGRNTIYF
TRBV28,.,TRBJ1-2,16,CASSRGFPSADYGYTF
TRBV7-2,.,TRBJ2-1,15,CASPKTSGIRNEQFF